The 24 T cell receptor beta chains below all came from one sample that was sequenced in a study of blood T cell repertoires in COVID-19. Assay: immunoSEQ multiplex PCR; the TCRdb copy retains only in-frame clones and omits some. This table holds approximately 300,000 clones, 90% found once. The sample taken for sequencing was peripheral blood. Receptors originate from a woman aged 40 to 50 with COVID-19, enrolled during active disease.

The gene calls are TRBV6-5 and TRBJ2-7; 11 bases map to TRBD2. The ends lost 6 bases at V and 2 bases at J; junction bases unmatched: 3. This CDR3 has 14 amino acids. CDR1 MNHEY and CDR2 SVGAGI come from the germline V gene. The CDR3 region is CASSGTSGTYEQYF. CDR3 coding DNA: TGTGCCAGCAGCGGGACTAGCGGTACCTACGAGCAGTACTTC.

The CDR3 here is CASSSAGGLYGYTF. The CDR3 nucleotides read TGTGCCAGCAGCAGCGCAGGGGGCCTCTATGGCTACACCTTC. The chain uses TRBV28 and TRBJ1-2, with 8 bases identical to TRBD1. The CDR3 has 14 amino acids. In germline, CDR1 is MDHEN, CDR2 SYDVKM. The V gene end was trimmed by 6 bases and the J gene end by 4 bases; junction bases not matched to a gene: 7.

The rearrangement uses TRBV27 and TRBJ1-2; D call uncertain. The V gene's germline CDR1 is MNHEY and CDR2 SMNVEV (reference sequence). The CDR3 is 13 amino acids. Trimming took off 0 bases at V and 7 bases at J, with 9 bases between the two ends. The CDR3 DNA is TGTGCCAGCAGTTTATCCTCGGAGGGTGGCTACACCTTC. Its protein is CASSLSSEGGYTF.

The rearrangement uses TRBV5-1 and TRBJ1-3; 10 nucleotides match TRBD1. The V and J ends lost 4 bases and 3 bases, in that order; junction bases with no gene match: 7. The CDR3 contains 16 residues. Germline CDR1 and CDR2: SGHRS and YFSETQ. Written as DNA, the CDR3 is TGCGCCAGCAGCCTGGACAGGGGGACTGGTGGAAACACCATATATTTT. Translated, it gives CASSLDRGTGGNTIYF.

Of note for this clone: A read error may account for a junction end that differs from germline. This chain's CDR3 is CASTVGTGGTEAQHF. The CDR3 DNA follows: TGTGCCAGCACCGTAGGGACAGGGGGAACGGAGGCCCAGCATTTT. This chain uses TRBV9 with TRBJ1-5; 11 nucleotides align to TRBD1. Germline V gene data show CDR1 as SGDLS and CDR2 as YYNGEE. The CDR3 covers 15 residues.

The chain employs TRBV4-2 and TRBJ2-5; D perhaps matches TRBD2 (6 bases). This CDR3 has 14 residues. Trimming stripped 1 base from V and 2 bases from J, with 8 bases between. Looked up from germline, CDR1 is LGHNA and CDR2 is YNFKEQ. This CDR3 reads CASSQGDSQETQYF. The DNA for the CDR3 is TGTGCCAGCAGCCAAGGGGACTCACAAGAGACCCAGTACTTC.

The gene calls are TRBV19 and TRBJ1-2; D ambiguous. Per germline, CDR1 LNHDA and CDR2 SQIVND (reference sequence). V was shortened by 6 bases and J by 9 bases, with 17 bases between the two germline ends. The CDR3 length is 13 residues. The CDR3 region is CASRAWDSGSYTF. As DNA, the CDR3 is TGTGCCAGTAGAGCGTGGGATAGCGGCAGCTACACCTTC.

This sequence joins TRBV9 and TRBJ2-5; D is perhaps TRBD2 (6 bases). CDR1 is SGDLS, CDR2 YYNGEE, per germline. The V gene lost 4 bases and the J gene lost 7 bases, with 8 bases spanning the gap. The length of the CDR3 is 11 residues. CDR3: CASSLGGTQYF. The CDR3, as DNA: TGTGCCAGCAGCCTGGGGGGGACCCAGTACTTC. The full variable domain, in which reference TRBV9 and TRBJ2-5 provide the parts outside the CDR3, is DSGVTQTPKHLITATGQRVTLRCSPRSGDLSVYWYQQSLDQGLQFLIQYYNGEERAKGNILERFSAQQFPDLHSELNLSSLELGDSALYFCASSLGGTQYFGPGTRLLVL.

This chain joins TRBV3-1 (or the pseudogene TRBV3-2) and TRBJ2-5; perhaps TRBD2 as D (6 bases). The CDR3 extends over 15 amino acids. Trimming pared 0 bases from V and 7 bases from J, leaving 15 bases between. Germline lookup yields CDR1 LGHDT and CDR2 YNNKEL (reference sequence). The CDR3 nucleotides are TGTGCCAGCAGCCAAGACTGGGACTTCCGGGGGACCCAGTACTTC. Encoded protein: CASSQDWDFRGTQYF.

The CDR3 region is CASSLLPGGTGELFF. The CDR3 DNA sequence: TGTGCCAGCAGCTTATTGCCCGGGGGCACCGGGGAGCTGTTTTTT. The V call is TRBV7-2, the J call TRBJ2-2; a weak D match, TRBD2 (6 bases). Trimming removed 2 bases at V and 4 bases at J, with 11 bases between. The CDR3 covers 15 residues. Per germline, CDR1 SGHTA and CDR2 FQGNSA.

The rearrangement uses TRBV19 and TRBJ1-5; 9 bases are a match to TRBD1. With 7 bases clipped from V and 5 bases from J, the junction kept 12 bases outside the gene matches. The V gene's germline CDR1 is LNHDA and CDR2 SQIVND (reference sequence). The CDR3 is 16 amino acids. CDR3 loop: CASKTTGGRRYQPQHF. The DNA of the CDR3 is TGTGCCAGTAAAACGACAGGGGGTCGAAGATATCAGCCCCAGCATTTT.

The chain carries TRBV5-1 and TRBJ2-3; D may be TRBD2 (7 bases). The V gene's germline CDR1 is SGHRS and CDR2 YFSETQ. V dropped 0 bases and J dropped 6 bases, with 20 bases sitting between them. The CDR3 has 17 residues. This chain's CDR3 is CASSLAEGGPLRDTQYF. The CDR3 nucleotides are TGCGCCAGCAGCTTGGCCGAGGGGGGGCCCCTGAGGGATACGCAGTATTTT.

This chain connects TRBV29-1 to TRBJ2-3; possibly TRBD1 for D (7 bases). This CDR3 comprises 14 residues. From germline, CDR1 is SQVTM and CDR2 ANQGSEA. Trimming removed 7 bases from V and 5 bases from J, with 19 bases in between. The CDR3 DNA reads TGCAGCGCCGGGGGCAGGGGGAATGGAGATACGCAGTATTTT. Its translation: CSAGGRGNGDTQYF.

The chain couples TRBV29-1 to TRBJ2-5; 7 positions agree with TRBD1. The CDR3 covers 13 residues. The germline V gene encodes CDR1 SQVTM and CDR2 ANQGSEA. J gave up 4 bases and V 4 bases, and 6 bases lay outside the gene matches. CDR3 coding DNA: TGCAGCGTTGCGGGGACAGTAGGAGAGACCCAGTACTTC. Its protein is CSVAGTVGETQYF.

The chain joins TRBV6-5 to TRBJ2-4, with 8 bases aligning to TRBD1. Germline V lookup: CDR1 MNHEY, CDR2 SVGAGI. There are 15 residues in the CDR3. The V and J ends lost 6 bases and 8 bases, in that order; junction bases with no gene match: 12. The CDR3 nucleotides are TGTGCCAGCAGCGCAGCCCAGGACAGGGCGCACATTCAGTACTTC. This sequence encodes CASSAAQDRAHIQYF.

V and J are TRBV11-2 and TRBJ1-1, with D unresolved. This CDR3 has 15 amino acids. The ends were cut back, 1 base at V and 4 bases at J, with 13 bases in the middle. The germline V gene encodes CDR1 SGHAT and CDR2 FQNNGV. DNA for the CDR3: TGTGCCAGCAGCTTAGTGGAGAGGGCTCGCACTGAAGCTTTCTTT. Translating it yields CASSLVERARTEAFF.

The chain joins TRBV2 to TRBJ1-1; possible D gene TRBD1, 6 bases. Trimming cost V 7 bases and J 1 base, with 13 bases left between them. The CDR3 sequence is 14 residues long. In germline, CDR1 is SNHLY, CDR2 FYNNEI. This CDR3 is CASTRRDKNTEAFF. CDR3 in DNA: TGTGCCAGCACCAGAAGGGACAAGAACACTGAAGCTTTCTTT.

The chain links TRBV18 to TRBJ1-5, with 7 bases aligning to TRBD1. The CDR3 totals 17 residues. J lost 5 bases, V lost 4 bases, and 14 bases had no gene match. The germline gives CDR1 KGHSH, CDR2 LQKENI. The CDR3 is CASSLRGTEEGYQPQHF. Here the CDR3 DNA reads TGTGCCAGCTCACTCCGTGGGACAGAAGAAGGATATCAGCCCCAGCATTTT.

The V and J genes are TRBV20-1 and TRBJ1-1; D not certain. V dropped 1 base and J dropped 8 bases, with 8 bases sitting between them. The germline V gene has CDR1 DFQATT and CDR2 SNEGSKA (reference sequence). The CDR3 covers 11 residues. CDR3 nucleotide sequence: TGCAGTGCTAGAGCATCCAAAGAAGCTTTCTTT. Translation: CSARASKEAFF.

This sequence joins TRBV18 and TRBJ1-3; the D gene is possibly TRBD1 (5 bases). The V end lost 8 bases, the J end lost 0 bases, and 14 bases lay between the germline ends. From germline, CDR1 is KGHSH and CDR2 LQKENI. This CDR3 comprises 15 residues. The CDR3 nucleotides are TGTGCCAGCACGGGGCGGGGAATCTCTGGAAACACCATATATTTT. Translated: CASTGRGISGNTIYF. The full variable domain, rest sourced from reference TRBV18 and TRBJ1-3, is NAGVMQNPRHLVRRRGQEARLRCSPMKGHSHVYWYRQLPEEGLKFMVYLQKENIIDESGMPKERFSAEFPKEGPSILRIQQVVRGDSAAYFCASTGRGISGNTIYFGEGSWLTVV.

The chain recombines TRBV5-1 with TRBJ1-2, with TRBD1 identical over 8 bases. Trimming cost V 4 bases and J 4 bases; bases outside gene matches: 9. Germline CDR1 is SGHRS and CDR2 is YFSETQ. This CDR3 comprises 15 residues. This chain's CDR3 is CASSNGQGRAYGYTF. In DNA, the CDR3 is TGCGCCAGCAGCAACGGACAGGGCAGAGCCTATGGCTACACCTTC.

The chain carries TRBV4-2 and TRBJ2-6; no clear D gene. V lost 0 bases to trimming and J lost 1 base, with 4 bases between them. The CDR3 extends over 15 amino acids. CDR1 is LGHNA, CDR2 YNFKEQ, per germline. The CDR3 reads CASSQEQSGANVLTF. As DNA, the CDR3 is TGTGCCAGCAGCCAAGAACAGTCTGGGGCCAACGTCCTGACTTTC.

The chain uses TRBV5-1 and TRBJ1-4; 10 positions match TRBD1. The V gene end was trimmed by 0 bases and the J gene end by 7 bases; junction bases not matched to a gene: 3. This CDR3 is 15 amino acids long. CDR1 is SGHRS and CDR2 is YFSETQ in the germline V gene. This CDR3 reads CASSLGQGAGEKLFF. Written as DNA, the CDR3 is TGCGCCAGCAGCTTGGGACAGGGGGCAGGTGAAAAACTGTTTTTT.

CDR3 sequence: CAWATGLNTEAFF. The CDR3 DNA sequence: TGTGCCTGGGCGACAGGGCTGAACACTGAAGCTTTCTTT. This sequence joins TRBV30 and TRBJ1-1, with TRBD1 identical over 7 bases. V trimming: 5 bases; J trimming: 0 bases; junction bases outside the gene matches: 3. The CDR3 totals 13 residues. Germline CDR1 reads GTSNPN; CDR2 reads SVGIG (reference sequence).